A selection of T cell receptor beta chains follows, all from one sample in a study of spatial heterogeneity in lung cancer. In TCRdb, the 5' RACE reads were re-called with MiXCR into one record per CDR3 protein. The table has roughly 120,000 distinct CDR3 sequences, 11% seen once. The input for sequencing was PBMCs, taken at follow-up. These receptors came from a female donor with early-stage non-small cell lung cancer. The CDR3 runs from the conserved cysteine through the conserved F or W. A D gene is named only where the DNA matches it firmly. Some rows mark clone size as missing; the rest say once, few, many or name a class of expanded clone.

TRBJ2-5 TRBV5-1 . . TGCGCCAGCAGCTTGGAATTAGAGACCCAGTACTTC CASSLELETQYF
TRBJ1-4 TRBV18 TRBD1 . TGTGCCAGCTCACCGGACAGGGGAGGGGAAAAACTGTTTTTT CASSPDRGGEKLFF
TRBJ2-5 TRBV20-1 . many TGCAGTGCTAGCCCGGGGCCAGAGACCCAGTACTTC CSASPGPETQYF
TRBJ2-1 TRBV7-7 . . TGTGCCAGCAGCAGCGGACTCCTCTACAATGAGCAGTTCTTC CASSSGLLYNEQFF
TRBJ1-2 TRBV6-2/TRBV6-3 . . TGTGCCAGCACCCTGACGGGGCGGAACTATGGCTACACCTTC CASTLTGRNYGYTF
TRBJ2-5 TRBV11-1 . . TGTGCCAGCAGCTTACAGGGGGGAGGCCAAGAGACCCAGTACTTC CASSLQGGGQETQYF
TRBJ2-1 TRBV12-3/TRBV12-4 TRBD2 few TGTGCCAGCAGTTCATCCCCCTCTCGTCTAGCGGGACGAAATGAGCAGTTCTTC CASSSSPSRLAGRNEQFF
TRBJ1-1 TRBV12-3/TRBV12-4 . . TGTGCCAGCAGTTCGGGACTCGGGTGGACTGAAGCTTTCTTT CASSSGLGWTEAFF
TRBJ2-7 TRBV12-3/TRBV12-4 TRBD1 . TGTGCCAGCAGTTCAGGACTGACAGGGACGGGTGAGCAGTACTTC CASSSGLTGTGEQYF
TRBJ2-2 TRBV7-3 . few TGTGCCAGCAGCGCGAACAGCAACACCGGGGAGCTGTTTTTT CASSANSNTGELFF
TRBJ2-5 TRBV5-1 . many TGCGCCAGCAGGCCAGACCAAGAGACCCAGTACTTC CASRPDQETQYF